Here is one TCR beta chain with its context. The source of the sample is a study of blood T cell repertoires in COVID-19. The repertoire was sequenced with immunoSEQ multiplex PCR; TCRdb's copy has only in-frame clones and lacks some. The sample gives tens of thousands of clones, about 89% of which show up once; about a sixth is in the top ten. From germline, CDR1 is MDHEN and CDR2 SYDVKM. V lost 6 bases to trimming and J lost 6 bases, with 15 bases between them. The CDR3 runs to 14 residues. V and J are TRBV28 and TRBJ2-1, with a tentative D call TRBD2 (6 bases). Material for sequencing was peripheral blood. The source is a human donor in a cohort sampled during active COVID-19. The CDR3 reads CASSPGGTLNEQFF. As DNA, the CDR3 is TGTGCCAGCAGCCCCGGTGGGACTCTCAATGAGCAGTTCTTC.